Given below is one TCR beta chain in context. The record originates from a study of control samples from healthy donors and cancer patients. TCRdb's table, derived via immunoSEQ multiplex PCR, lists solely in-frame clones and lacks some. The sample records some 150,000 clones, roughly 93% being singletons. Trimming took 3 bases from V and 5 from J, leaving 11 bases between them. The CDR3 sequence is 13 residues long. The source is a man aged 45 to 65 in good health. The chain uses TRBV12-3 or TRBV12-4 and TRBJ2-7; possibly TRBD2 for D (7 bases). The material sequenced was blood. The CDR3 is CASSLGGQDEQYF. For the CDR3, the DNA is TGTGCCAGCAGTTTGGGGGGGCAGGACGAGCAGTACTTC.